A single sample is the source of the 10 T cell receptor beta chains below, sequenced in a study of blood T cell repertoires in COVID-19 (dated by TCRdb to 2018 to 2020). Libraries were made using the immunoSEQ multiplex PCR assay. Drawn from immuneACCESS, this table holds only the in-frame rearrangements with V and J called that TCRdb kept. Clones are partly lost; checked studies trace under half to an unresolved V gene and leave the rest unexplained. This sample lists around 250,000 clones; about nine tenths were detected once. The top ten clonotypes cover 1.2% of the sample. Sequencing was carried out using PBMCs or T cells enriched from blood (not recorded which). These receptors were taken from a human donor in a cohort exposed to, infected with or recovered from COVID-19 (not recorded which). The donor label of this sample is uncertain.

The CDR3 nucleotides are TGTGCCAGCAGGGCCGTCGGGGGCTATGGCTACACCTTC. This codes for CASRAVGGYGYTF. V and J are TRBV28 and TRBJ1-2, with D perhaps matching TRBD1 (5 bases). Germline V gene data show CDR1 as MDHEN and CDR2 as SYDVKM. V lost 6 bases to trimming and J lost 4 bases, with 12 bases between them. The CDR3 totals 13 residues.

This clone was observed a single time. The chain employs TRBV2 and TRBJ1-1; possible D gene TRBD1, 6 bases. This CDR3 has 13 residues. Germline loops: CDR1 SNHLY, CDR2 FYNNEI. V was pared by 7 bases and J by 1 base, with 10 bases between. CDR3 nucleotides: TGTGCCAGCAAACAGGGCTGGAACACTGAAGCTTTCTTT. Protein: CASKQGWNTEAFF.

The chain has TRBV5-8 and TRBJ2-7, with TRBD1 identical over 7 bases. There are 16 residues in the CDR3. The germline gives CDR1 SGHTS, CDR2 YDEGEE. J lost 5 bases, V lost 5 bases, and 16 bases had no gene match. CDR3 in amino acids: CASRGGPWRLGHEQYF. The DNA of the CDR3 is TGTGCCAGCAGAGGGGGCCCGTGGAGGCTGGGGCACGAGCAGTACTTC.

A note on this clone: The identical CDR3 is also encoded by other nucleotide sequences in the sample. This sequence joins TRBV11-3 and TRBJ2-2; 7 bases match TRBD2. Germline values: CDR1 SGHNT, CDR2 YENEEA. This CDR3 is built from 16 residues. Unmatched junction bases numbered 6, after V lost 5 bases and J lost 0 bases. DNA for the CDR3: TGTGCCAGCAGCGGTGGGGCGGGGGCGAACACCGGGGAGCTGTTTTTT. This codes for CASSGGAGANTGELFF.

V is TRBV19 and J is TRBJ2-2; TRBD1 is a possible D gene (5 bases). The CDR3 has 14 amino acids. From germline, CDR1 is LNHDA and CDR2 SQIVND (reference sequence). With 1 base removed from V and 3 bases from J, the gap between germline ends came to 6 bases. The CDR3 nucleotides are TGTGCCAGTAGTATAGTAGGGGACACCGGGGAGCTGTTTTTT. The encoded protein is CASSIVGDTGELFF.

V gene TRBV19 combines with J gene TRBJ1-1; weak D call: TRBD1 (6 bases). Germline CDR1 reads LNHDA; CDR2 reads SQIVND (reference sequence). V was trimmed by 6 bases and J by 1 base, leaving 15 bases between them. The length of the CDR3 is 15 residues. CDR3 coding DNA: TGTGCCAGTAGGGACAGAGGCATTGGGAACACTGAAGCTTTCTTT. Protein product: CASRDRGIGNTEAFF.

J is TRBJ2-1 and V is TRBV7-8; no definite D call. This CDR3 is built from 12 residues. CDR1 SGHVS and CDR2 FQNEAQ come from the germline V gene. The germline V and J ends were trimmed by 5 bases and 9 bases, with 11 bases remaining between them. The CDR3 nucleotides read TGTGCCAGCAGCCCGCGGATTTTTGAGCAGTTCTTC. Protein sequence: CASSPRIFEQFF.

The J gene is TRBJ1-5, the V gene TRBV7-2, with D perhaps matching TRBD1 (6 bases). V was clipped by 2 bases and J by 4 bases, with 12 bases between them. The CDR3 has 15 amino acids. The germline gives CDR1 SGHTA, CDR2 FQGNSA. The CDR3, as DNA: TGTGCCAGCAGCTTATGGAGGGGGGGTAATCAGCCCCAGCATTTT. Translated: CASSLWRGGNQPQHF.

The rearrangement joins TRBV11-3 to TRBJ1-1; no definite D call. This CDR3 has 13 amino acids. The germline CDR1 and CDR2 sequences are SGHNT and YENEEA. Deletions cut 5 bases from V and 2 bases from J, with 9 bases between. As DNA, the CDR3 is TGTGCCAGCAGCCTCGATACAAACACTGAAGCTTTCTTT. This sequence encodes CASSLDTNTEAFF.

This chain uses TRBV5-6 with TRBJ1-1; 8 bases fit TRBD1. The CDR3 covers 16 residues. Germline V gives CDR1 SGHDT, CDR2 YYEEEE. V shed 4 bases and J 1 base; nucleotides not matched to a gene: 9. The CDR3 DNA sequence: TGTGCCAGCAGCCGTCCCGGGACAGGAGAGAACACTGAAGCTTTCTTT. Translation gives CASSRPGTGENTEAFF.